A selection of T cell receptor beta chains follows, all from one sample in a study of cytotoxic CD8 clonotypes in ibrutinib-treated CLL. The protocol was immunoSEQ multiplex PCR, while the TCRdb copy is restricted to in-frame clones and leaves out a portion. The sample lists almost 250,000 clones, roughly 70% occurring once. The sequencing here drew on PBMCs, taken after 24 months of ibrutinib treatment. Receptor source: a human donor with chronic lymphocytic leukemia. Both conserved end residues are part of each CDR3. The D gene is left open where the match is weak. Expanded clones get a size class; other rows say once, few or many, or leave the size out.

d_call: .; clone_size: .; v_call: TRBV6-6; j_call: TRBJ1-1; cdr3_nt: TGTGCCAGCAGTTACTCGGCGGAGCGTTCGGAAGCTTTCTTT; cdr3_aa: CASSYSAERSEAFF
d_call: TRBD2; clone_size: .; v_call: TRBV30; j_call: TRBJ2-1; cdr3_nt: TGTGCCTGGACTCCGGGGGGTTACAATGAGCAGTTCTTC; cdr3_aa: CAWTPGGYNEQFF
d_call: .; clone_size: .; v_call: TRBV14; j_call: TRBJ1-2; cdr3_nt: TGTGCCAGCAGCCCCCACAGTTTACGAGGTGGCTACACCTTC; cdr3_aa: CASSPHSLRGGYTF
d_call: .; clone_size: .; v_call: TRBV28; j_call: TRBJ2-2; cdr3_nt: TGTGCCAGCAGTGCGATGGACGGGTTGAGCACCGGGGAGCTGTTTTTT; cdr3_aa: CASSAMDGLSTGELFF
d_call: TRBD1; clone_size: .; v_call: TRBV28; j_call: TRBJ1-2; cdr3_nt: TGTGCCAGCAGACATGACAGGGCGCTCTATGGCTACACCTTC; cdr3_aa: CASRHDRALYGYTF
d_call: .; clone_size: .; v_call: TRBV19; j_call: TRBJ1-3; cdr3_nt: TGTGCCGCGGTATCTGGAAACACCATATATTTT; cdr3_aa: CAAVSGNTIYF
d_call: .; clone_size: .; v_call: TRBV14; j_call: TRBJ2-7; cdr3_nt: TGTGCCAGCAGCCTAACCGGGTACGAGCAGTACTTC; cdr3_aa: CASSLTGYEQYF
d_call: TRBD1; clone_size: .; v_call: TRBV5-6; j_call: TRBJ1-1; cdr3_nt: TGTGCCAGCAGCGTATTACAGGGGGCTTACGGTGAAGCTTTCTTT; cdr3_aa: CASSVLQGAYGEAFF
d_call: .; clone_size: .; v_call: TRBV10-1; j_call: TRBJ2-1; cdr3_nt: TGCGCCAGCAGTGACAGTAGGGAGCAGTTCTTC; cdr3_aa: CASSDSREQFF
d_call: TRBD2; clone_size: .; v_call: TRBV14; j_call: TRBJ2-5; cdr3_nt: TGTGCCAGCACCCTAGCGGGAGTGAGTGGGACCCAGTACTTC; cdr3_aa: CASTLAGVSGTQYF
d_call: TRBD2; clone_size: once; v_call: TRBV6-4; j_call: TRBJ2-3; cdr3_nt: TGTGCCAGCAGTCCCGCGGGGGGCACAGATACGCAGTATTTT; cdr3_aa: CASSPAGGTDTQYF
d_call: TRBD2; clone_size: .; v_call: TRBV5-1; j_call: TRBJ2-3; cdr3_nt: TGCGCCAGCAGCGCCCGGACTAGCGGGACTGGGGGCCCCACAGATACGCAGTATTTT; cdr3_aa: CASSARTSGTGGPTDTQYF
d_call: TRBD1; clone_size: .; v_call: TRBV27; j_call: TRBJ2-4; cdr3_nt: TGTGCCAGCAGGTTAGGGGGCGGGGCCAAAAACATTCAGTACTTC; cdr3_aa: CASRLGGGAKNIQYF
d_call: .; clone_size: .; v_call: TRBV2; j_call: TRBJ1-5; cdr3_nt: TGTGCCAGCAGTGTTCCCCCTCAGCCCCAGCATTTT; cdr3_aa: CASSVPPQPQHF
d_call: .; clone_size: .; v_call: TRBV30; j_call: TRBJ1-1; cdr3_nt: TGTGCCTGGAGTGTAAGTCCGGATATGAACACTGAAGCTTTCTTT; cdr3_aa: CAWSVSPDMNTEAFF
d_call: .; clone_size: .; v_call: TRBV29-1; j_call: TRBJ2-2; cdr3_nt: TGCAGCGCCCGCTCGTGGAGTAAGAACACCGGGGAGCTGTTTTTT; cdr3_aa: CSARSWSKNTGELFF
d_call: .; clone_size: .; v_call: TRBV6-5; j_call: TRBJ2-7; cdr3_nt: TGTGCCAGCAGTTACTACGGCACAGGGCCCTACGAGCAGTACTTC; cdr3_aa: CASSYYGTGPYEQYF
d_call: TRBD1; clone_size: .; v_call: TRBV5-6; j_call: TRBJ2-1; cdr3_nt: TGTGCCAGCAGCTCACAGGGGGCGCCCTACAATGAGCAGTTCTTC; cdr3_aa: CASSSQGAPYNEQFF
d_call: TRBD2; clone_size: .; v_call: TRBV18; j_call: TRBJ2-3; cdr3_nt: TGTGCCAGCTCGTCCGGGACTAGCGGGTCTACCTCCACAGATACGCAGTATTTT; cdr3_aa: CASSSGTSGSTSTDTQYF
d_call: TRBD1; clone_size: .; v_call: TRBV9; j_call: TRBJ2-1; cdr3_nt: TGTGCCAGCAGCGTTCGACAGGGCTCGGTTTACAATGAGCAGTTCTTC; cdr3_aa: CASSVRQGSVYNEQFF
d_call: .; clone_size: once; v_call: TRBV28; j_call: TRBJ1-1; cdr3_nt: TGTGCCAGCCGAATAAGTCGGGACAAGTACACTGAAGCTTTCTTT; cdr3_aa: CASRISRDKYTEAFF
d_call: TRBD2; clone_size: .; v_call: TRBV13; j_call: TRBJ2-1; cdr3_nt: TGTGCCAGCAGCCCACCCGGGACTAGAATTTACAATGAGCAGTTCTTC; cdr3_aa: CASSPPGTRIYNEQFF
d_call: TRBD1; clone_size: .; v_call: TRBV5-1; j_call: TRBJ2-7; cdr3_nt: TGCGCCAGCAGCTTCGACAGGGGAGGCAACGAGCAGTACTTC; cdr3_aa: CASSFDRGGNEQYF
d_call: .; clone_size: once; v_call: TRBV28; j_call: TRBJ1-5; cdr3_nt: TGTGCCAGCAGTTTATTGGAACCAGCCCGCAATCAGCCCCAGCATTTT; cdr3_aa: CASSLLEPARNQPQHF
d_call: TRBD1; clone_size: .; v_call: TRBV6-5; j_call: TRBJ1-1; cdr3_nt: TGTGCCAGCAGTCCTGACAGGGTAAACACTGAAGCTTTCTTT; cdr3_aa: CASSPDRVNTEAFF
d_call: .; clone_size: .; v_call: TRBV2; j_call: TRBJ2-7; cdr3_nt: TGTGCCAGCACTGTTTCCGGGGGGCTCTACGAGCAGTACTTC; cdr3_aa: CASTVSGGLYEQYF
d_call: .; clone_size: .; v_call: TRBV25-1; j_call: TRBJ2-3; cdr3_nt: TGTGCCGTCGGCGCTCATCTATCCGGAGATACGCAGTATTTT; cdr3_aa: CAVGAHLSGDTQYF
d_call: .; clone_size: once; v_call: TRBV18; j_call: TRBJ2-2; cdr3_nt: TGTGCCAGCTCACCAATGAAGGGTTCTACCACCGGGGAGCTGTTTTTT; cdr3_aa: CASSPMKGSTTGELFF
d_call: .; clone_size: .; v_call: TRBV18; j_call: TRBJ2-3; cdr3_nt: TGTGCCAGCTCACCAAATTCAGGAAGCACAGATACGCAGTATTTT; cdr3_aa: CASSPNSGSTDTQYF
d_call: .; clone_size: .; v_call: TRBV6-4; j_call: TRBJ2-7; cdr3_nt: TGTGCCAGCAGTGAACCGGACAGCTCCTACGAGCAGTACTTC; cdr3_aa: CASSEPDSSYEQYF
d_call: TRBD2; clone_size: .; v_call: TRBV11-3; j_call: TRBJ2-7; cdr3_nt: TGTGCCAGCAGCGCTAGCGGAGGTTCGGTGAACGAGCAGTACTTC; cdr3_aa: CASSASGGSVNEQYF
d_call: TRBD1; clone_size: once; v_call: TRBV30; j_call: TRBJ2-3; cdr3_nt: TGTGCCTGGAGGAACCCCGGGACAGGGACTAGCACAGATACGCAGTATTTT; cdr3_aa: CAWRNPGTGTSTDTQYF
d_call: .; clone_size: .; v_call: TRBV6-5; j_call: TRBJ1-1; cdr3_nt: TGTGCCAGCAGTTCACCCCTCACTGAAGCTTTCTTT; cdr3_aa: CASSSPLTEAFF
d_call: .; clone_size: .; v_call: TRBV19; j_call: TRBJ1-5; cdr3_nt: TGTGCCAGTAGTATCCTGGGAGGTAAGACTAATCAGCCCCAGCATTTT; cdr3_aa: CASSILGGKTNQPQHF
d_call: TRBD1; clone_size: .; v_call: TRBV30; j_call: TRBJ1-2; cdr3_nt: TGTGCCTGGAGTGCCGGGACAGGACACTATGGCTACACCTTC; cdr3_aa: CAWSAGTGHYGYTF
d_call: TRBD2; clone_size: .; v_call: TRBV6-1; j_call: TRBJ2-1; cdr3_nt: TGTGCCAGCAGTGAAGCGACTAGCGGGAGCTACAATGAGCAGTTCTTC; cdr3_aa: CASSEATSGSYNEQFF
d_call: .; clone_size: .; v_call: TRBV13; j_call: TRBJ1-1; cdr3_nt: TGTGCCAGCAGCTTACAAACACCAGCAGCTTTCTTT; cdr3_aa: CASSLQTPAAFF
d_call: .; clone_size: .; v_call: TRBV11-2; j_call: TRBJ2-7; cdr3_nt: TGTGCCAGCGGCCAGGGAAGCTACGAGCAGTACTTC; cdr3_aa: CASGQGSYEQYF
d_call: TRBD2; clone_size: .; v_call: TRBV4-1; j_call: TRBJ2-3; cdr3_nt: TGCGCCAGCAGCCAAGATAGGGGTAGCGGGAGGGCCGGCACAGATACGCAGTATTTT; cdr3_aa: CASSQDRGSGRAGTDTQYF
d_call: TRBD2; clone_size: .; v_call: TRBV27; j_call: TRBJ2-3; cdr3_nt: TGTGCCAGCAGTTTATCGTCCCCGGGACTAGCGGACACAGATACGCAGTATTTT; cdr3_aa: CASSLSSPGLADTDTQYF
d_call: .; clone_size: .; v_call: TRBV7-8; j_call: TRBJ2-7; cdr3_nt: TGTGCCAGCAGCTTAGGCGGGGACAGATCCATCTACGAGCAGTACTTC; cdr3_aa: CASSLGGDRSIYEQYF
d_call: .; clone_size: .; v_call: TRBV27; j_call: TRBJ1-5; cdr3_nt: TGTGCCAGCAGTTTTGGGGGAGAGAGCAATCAGCCCCAGCATTTT; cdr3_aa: CASSFGGESNQPQHF
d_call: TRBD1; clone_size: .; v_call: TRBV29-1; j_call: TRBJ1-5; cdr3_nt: TGCAGCGTCTTGGACAGGGGAGATCAGCCCCAGCATTTT; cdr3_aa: CSVLDRGDQPQHF
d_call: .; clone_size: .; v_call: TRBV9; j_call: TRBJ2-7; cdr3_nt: TGTGCCAGCAGCCCCTATCCCTCCTACGAGCAGTACTTC; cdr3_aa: CASSPYPSYEQYF
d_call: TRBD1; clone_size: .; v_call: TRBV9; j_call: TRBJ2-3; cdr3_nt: TGTGCCAGCAGCCCAAAGGACGGGACAGGTACCCCAGATACGCAGTATTTT; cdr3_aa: CASSPKDGTGTPDTQYF
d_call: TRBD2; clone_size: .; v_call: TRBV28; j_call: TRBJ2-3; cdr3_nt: TGTGCCAGCACCCTCCGGACTAGCGGCACAGATACGCAGTATTTT; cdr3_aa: CASTLRTSGTDTQYF
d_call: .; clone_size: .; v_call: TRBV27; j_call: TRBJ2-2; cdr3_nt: TGTGCCAGCAGAAACTCGAACACCGGGGAGCTGTTTTTT; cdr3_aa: CASRNSNTGELFF
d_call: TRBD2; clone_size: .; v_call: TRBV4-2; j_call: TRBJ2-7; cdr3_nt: TGTGCCAGCAGCCAAGAGGCGGGGGTGGGCTCCTACGAGCAGTACTTC; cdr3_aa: CASSQEAGVGSYEQYF
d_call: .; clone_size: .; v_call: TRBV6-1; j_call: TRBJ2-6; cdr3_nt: TGTGCCAGCAGTGAGCAAAGTGGTACGGACTCTGGGGCCAACGTCCTGACTTTC; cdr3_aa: CASSEQSGTDSGANVLTF
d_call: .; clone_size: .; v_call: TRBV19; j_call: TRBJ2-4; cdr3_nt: TGTGCCAGTACCCCTGCGTGGGGAGAAAACATTCAGTACTTC; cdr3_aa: CASTPAWGENIQYF